This entry lists 21 T cell receptor beta chains sequenced from one sample in a study of beta chain features in type 1 diabetes. Study-wide results and caveats: Within each of all four CD4+ subsets, Type 1 diabetes patients had TCRB CDR3s that were moderately but significantly shorter.

Every bit of the isolated RNA underwent reverse transcription, so sequencing read expressed TCRB transcripts. TCRdb's table, derived via immunoSEQ multiplex PCR, lists solely in-frame clones and lacks some. The data contain 630,000 or so clones, more than 12% of them singletons. Antigen specificity for these receptors is unknown. The sequenced sample was naive CD4+ T cells from blood. The receptors stem from a man aged 18 to 30 with type 1 diabetes.

The V and J genes are TRBV15 and TRBJ2-7, with D perhaps TRBD1 (6 bases). The germline gives CDR1 LNHNV, CDR2 YYDKDF (reference sequence). V was cut by 3 bases and J by 2 bases, with 14 bases left in between. The CDR3 is 15 amino acids. The chain's CDR3 is CATSSRIQGPYEQYF. For the CDR3, the DNA is TGTGCCACCAGCAGCCGGATACAGGGTCCCTACGAGCAGTACTTC.

A few counts support this clone. V and J are TRBV7-9 and TRBJ2-7; D unresolved. Germline V gives CDR1 SEHNR, CDR2 FQNEAQ (reference sequence). The CDR3 runs to 13 residues. V was pared by 2 bases and J by 3 bases, with 8 bases between. The CDR3 loop is CASSLPEFYEQYF. CDR3 DNA: TGTGCCAGCAGCTTACCGGAATTCTACGAGCAGTACTTC.

The chain combines TRBV6-1 with TRBJ2-7, with 8 bases that match TRBD2. The CDR3 sequence is 14 residues long. Trimming cost V 6 bases and J 4 bases; bases outside gene matches: 8. CDR1 is MNHNS, CDR2 SASEGT, per germline. The CDR3 region has the DNA TGTGCCAGCAGCACAGGACTAGCTCCGTACGAGCAGTACTTC. Its translation is CASSTGLAPYEQYF.

This clone was observed once. This rearrangement joins TRBV6-5 to TRBJ2-7; TRBD1 might be the D (6 bases). Trimming stripped 6 bases from V and 2 bases from J, with 11 bases between. This CDR3 has 13 amino acids. Per the germline V gene, CDR1 is MNHEY and CDR2 is SVGAGI. CDR3 protein: CASSGQNAYEQYF. The CDR3 nucleotides are TGTGCCAGCAGCGGACAGAACGCCTACGAGCAGTACTTC.

The rearrangement links TRBV30 to TRBJ2-7; D unclear. Looked up from germline, CDR1 is GTSNPN and CDR2 is SVGIG (reference sequence). This CDR3 contains 12 residues. The CDR3 DNA sequence: TGTTCCACATCCGGGCTCCCCCACGAGCAGTACTTC. Protein sequence: CSTSGLPHEQYF.

The table lists this clone with a few counts. The rearrangement uses TRBV7-2 and TRBJ2-1; 8 bases align to TRBD2. The CDR3 runs to 15 residues. The junction had 7 bases not matched to a gene; V was cut back by 4 bases and J by 5 bases. Germline V lookup: CDR1 SGHTA, CDR2 FQGNSA. CDR3 sequence reads: CASSSGTRSHNEQFF. The CDR3 DNA reads as TGTGCCAGCAGCTCCGGGACTAGGAGCCACAATGAGCAGTTCTTC.

The V gene is TRBV9, the J gene TRBJ2-2; 8 nucleotides agree with TRBD1. The CDR3 is made up of 17 amino acids. CDR1 is SGDLS, CDR2 YYNGEE, per germline. Trimming took 0 bases from V and 5 from J; bases not matched to a gene: 9. CDR3 DNA: TGTGCCAGCAGCGTAGCCTTGGTGACAGGGGCTACCGGGGAGCTGTTTTTT. Translated: CASSVALVTGATGELFF.

A few counts support this clone. The V call is TRBV27, the J call TRBJ2-3; D unresolved. V shed 2 bases and J shed 0 bases, with 6 bases lying between them. Germline-derived CDR1 and CDR2 are MNHEY and SMNVEV (reference sequence). The CDR3 runs 14 residues. The CDR3 sequence: CASSLLESTDTQYF. DNA of the CDR3: TGTGCCAGCAGTTTACTTGAGAGCACAGATACGCAGTATTTT.

V and J are TRBV6-8 and TRBJ2-4; TRBD1 is a possible D gene (6 bases). The CDR3 is 15 residues long. V was cut by 8 bases and J by 3 bases, with 17 bases left in between. The V gene's germline CDR1 is MNHGY and CDR2 SAAAGT. The DNA of the CDR3 is TGTGCCAGCCCCCGTAGGGGGTCAGGCAAAAACATTCAGTACTTC. This gives the protein CASPRRGSGKNIQYF.

This clone was counted between two and nine times. The chain couples TRBV30 to TRBJ2-2, with 7 bases aligning to TRBD1. Germline-derived CDR1 and CDR2 are GTSNPN and SVGIG (reference sequence). Losses at the gene ends were 5 bases for V and 7 bases for J; bases not matched to a gene: 13. The CDR3 spans 15 residues. This CDR3 reads CAWEADRAIDGELFF. The CDR3 DNA is TGTGCCTGGGAGGCAGACAGGGCTATAGACGGGGAGCTGTTTTTT.

There are a few counts of this clone. The chain is built from TRBV4-2 and TRBJ2-1, with no clear D. The germline gives CDR1 LGHNA, CDR2 YNFKEQ. The CDR3 runs to 13 residues. The V and J ends lost 1 base and 6 bases respectively, with 7 bases between them. The CDR3: CASSQVMVNEQFF. In DNA form, the CDR3 reads TGTGCCAGCAGCCAAGTAATGGTCAATGAGCAGTTCTTC.

This clone was counted only a few times. The rearrangement uses TRBV30 and TRBJ2-7, with no clear D. CDR1 is GTSNPN and CDR2 is SVGIG in the germline V gene (reference sequence). V was pared by 4 bases and J by 5 bases, with 12 bases between. The CDR3 covers 12 residues. CDR3 DNA sequence: TGTGCCTGGACCCGCGTCACGGACGAGCAGTACTTC. Encoded protein: CAWTRVTDEQYF. The variable domain in full, completed from reference TRBV30 and TRBJ2-7, reads SQTIHQWPATLVQPVGSPLSLECTVEGTSNPNLYWYRQAAGRGLQLLFYSVGIGQISSEVPQNLSASRPQDRQFILSSKKLLLSDSGFYLCAWTRVTDEQYFGPGTRLTVT.

This clone was recorded once. The J gene is TRBJ2-5, the V gene TRBV5-1, with TRBD2 matching over 10 bases. Germline lookup yields CDR1 SGHRS and CDR2 YFSETQ. V shed 1 base, J shed 2 bases, and the junction held 5 bases outside the gene matches. The CDR3 sequence is 16 residues long. The CDR3: CASSLSTAGGQETQYF. The CDR3 DNA sequence: TGCGCCAGCAGCTTGAGCACAGCGGGAGGGCAAGAGACCCAGTACTTC.

This clone was detected a few times. The V call is TRBV21-1, the J call TRBJ2-7; TRBD2 is the table's D call and was not checked against the DNA. TRBV21-1 has pseudogene status. The CDR3 is made up of 8 amino acids. The CDR3 spells CASLQQYF. The CDR3 bases are TGTGCCAGCCTTCAGCAGTACTTC.

This rearrangement joins TRBV4-2 to TRBJ2-1; D gene uncertain. Trimming left V 0 bases short and J 6 bases short, with 9 bases between. CDR3 size: 14 residues. The germline CDR1 and CDR2 sequences are LGHNA and YNFKEQ. The CDR3 reads CASSQDTQINEQFF. The CDR3 DNA follows: TGTGCCAGCAGCCAAGATACGCAGATCAATGAGCAGTTCTTC.

This clone was seen only a few times. The CDR3 DNA reads TGTGCCAGCAGTCCGCTCCTCACCCGGGCGGAGGATACGCAGTATTTT. It is translated as CASSPLLTRAEDTQYF. The rearrangement links TRBV27 to TRBJ2-3; D not certain. This CDR3 spans 16 amino acids. Germline V lookup: CDR1 MNHEY, CDR2 SMNVEV (reference sequence). V gave up 5 bases and J gave up 6 bases, with 21 bases separating them.

This sequence joins TRBV7-2 and TRBJ1-5; TRBD1 might be the D (6 bases). This CDR3 region has 14 residues. CDR1 SGHTA and CDR2 FQGNSA come from the germline V gene. V was cut by 0 bases and J by 7 bases, with 10 bases left in between. This chain's CDR3 is CASSLARGTQPQHF. The CDR3 DNA reads as TGTGCCAGCAGCTTAGCTAGGGGGACCCAGCCCCAGCATTTT.

The sample holds a few counts of this clone. This chain links TRBV19 with TRBJ2-1, with no clear D. In germline, CDR1 is LNHDA, CDR2 SQIVND (reference sequence). Trimming shortened V by 10 bases and J by 4 bases, and 17 bases separated the two germline ends. This CDR3 is built from 14 residues. This CDR3 reads CATKTSFSYNEQFF. The CDR3 DNA is TGTGCCACCAAGACATCCTTCTCATACAATGAGCAGTTCTTC.

In this sample, this clone turned up a few times. V usage is TRBV7-9 and J usage is TRBJ2-3; no reliable D call. Trimming took off 7 bases at V and 4 bases at J, with 18 bases between the two ends. The CDR3 length is 15 residues. CDR1 and CDR2 from the germline V gene are SEHNR and FQNEAQ (reference sequence). The CDR3 coding sequence is TGTGCCAGCATCCTTTATAATCGGGCCGCAGATACGCAGTATTTT. Residues: CASILYNRAADTQYF.

This clone was detected a few times. The V call is TRBV10-3, the J call TRBJ1-2, with 8 bases lining up with TRBD1. The CDR3 covers 12 residues. The V and J ends lost 7 bases and 8 bases, in that order; junction bases with no gene match: 6. The germline V gene encodes CDR1 ENHRY and CDR2 SYGVKD. The CDR3: CAITPTGEGYTF. For the CDR3, the DNA is TGTGCCATCACCCCGACAGGGGAAGGCTACACCTTC.

The chain couples TRBV6-4 to TRBJ2-7; 7 bases are a match to TRBD1. Germline trimming cut 5 bases from V and 5 bases from J; bases unmatched to any gene: 9. The CDR3 contains 14 residues. Germline V gene lookup returns CDR1 MRHNA and CDR2 SNTAGT. The DNA of the CDR3 is TGTGCCAGCAGTCCCCGACAGGGCGGCCACGAGCAGTACTTC. Amino acids: CASSPRQGGHEQYF.